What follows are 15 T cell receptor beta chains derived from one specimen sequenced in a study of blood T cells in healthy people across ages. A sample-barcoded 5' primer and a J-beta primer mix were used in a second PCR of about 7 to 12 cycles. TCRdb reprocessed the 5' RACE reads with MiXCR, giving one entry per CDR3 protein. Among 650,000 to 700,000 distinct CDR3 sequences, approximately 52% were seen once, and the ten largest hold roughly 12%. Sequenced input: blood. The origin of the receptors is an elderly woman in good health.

CDR3 amino acids: CASSSGEPQGETQYF. The CDR3 DNA is TGTGCCAGCAGTTCCGGGGAGCCCCAGGGAGAGACCCAGTACTTC. This rearrangement joins TRBV27 to TRBJ2-5, with D perhaps being TRBD1 or TRBD2 (5 bases each). V dropped 4 bases and J dropped 4 bases, with 16 bases sitting between them. The CDR3 contains 15 residues. The germline V gene encodes CDR1 MNHEY and CDR2 SMNVEV (reference sequence).

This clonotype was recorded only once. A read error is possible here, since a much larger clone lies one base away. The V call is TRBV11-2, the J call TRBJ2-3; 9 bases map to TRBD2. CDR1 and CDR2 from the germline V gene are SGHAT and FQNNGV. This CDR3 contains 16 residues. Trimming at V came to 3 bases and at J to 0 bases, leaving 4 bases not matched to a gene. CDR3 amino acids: CASSFTSGSSTDTQYF. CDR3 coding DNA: TGTGCCAGCAGCTTCACTAGCGGGTCTAGCACAGATACGCAGTATTTT.

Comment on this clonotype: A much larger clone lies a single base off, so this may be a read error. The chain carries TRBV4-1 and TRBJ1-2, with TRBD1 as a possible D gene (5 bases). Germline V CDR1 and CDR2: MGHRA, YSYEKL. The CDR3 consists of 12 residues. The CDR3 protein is CTSFGREDGYTF. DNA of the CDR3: TGCACCAGCTTTGGCAGGGAGGATGGCTACACCTTC.

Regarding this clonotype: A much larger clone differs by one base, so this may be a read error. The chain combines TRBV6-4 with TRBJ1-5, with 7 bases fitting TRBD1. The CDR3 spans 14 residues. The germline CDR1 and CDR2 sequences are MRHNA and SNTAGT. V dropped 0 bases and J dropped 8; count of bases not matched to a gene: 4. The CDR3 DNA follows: TGTGCCAGCAGTGACTCGGAGGGGGCCAAGCCCCAGCATTTT. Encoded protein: CASSDSEGAKPQHF.

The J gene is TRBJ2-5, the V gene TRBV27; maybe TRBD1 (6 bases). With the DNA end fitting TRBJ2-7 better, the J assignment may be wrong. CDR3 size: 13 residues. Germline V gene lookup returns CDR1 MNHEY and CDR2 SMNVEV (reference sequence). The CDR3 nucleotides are TGTGCCAGCAGCACCTCAGGGGAGAACGAGCAGTACTTC. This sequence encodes CASSTSGENEQYF.

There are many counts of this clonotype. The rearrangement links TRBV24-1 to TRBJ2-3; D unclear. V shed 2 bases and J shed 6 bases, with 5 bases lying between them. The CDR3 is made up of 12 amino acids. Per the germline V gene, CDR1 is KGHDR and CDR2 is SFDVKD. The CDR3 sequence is CATSDSTDTQYF. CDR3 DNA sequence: TGTGCCACCAGTGATTCGACGGATACGCAGTATTTT.

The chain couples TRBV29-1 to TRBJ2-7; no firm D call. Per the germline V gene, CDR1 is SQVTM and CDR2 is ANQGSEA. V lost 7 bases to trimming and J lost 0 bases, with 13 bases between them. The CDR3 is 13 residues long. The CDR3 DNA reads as TGCAGCGGTGGAGCTCGGAACTCCTACGAGCAGTACTTC. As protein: CSGGARNSYEQYF.

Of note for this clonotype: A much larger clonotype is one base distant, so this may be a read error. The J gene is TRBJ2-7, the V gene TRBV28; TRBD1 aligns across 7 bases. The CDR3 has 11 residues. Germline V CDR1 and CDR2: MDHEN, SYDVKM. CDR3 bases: TGTGTTACCTACCGGGACAGAAAGCAGTACTTC. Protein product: CVTYRDRKQYF.

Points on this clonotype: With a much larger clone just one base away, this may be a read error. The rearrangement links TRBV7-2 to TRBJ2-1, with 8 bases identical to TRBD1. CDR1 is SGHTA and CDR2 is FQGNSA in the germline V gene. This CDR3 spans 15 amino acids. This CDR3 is CASSFDRGAYNGQFF. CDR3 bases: TGTGCCAGCAGCTTCGACAGGGGAGCCTACAATGGGCAGTTCTTC.

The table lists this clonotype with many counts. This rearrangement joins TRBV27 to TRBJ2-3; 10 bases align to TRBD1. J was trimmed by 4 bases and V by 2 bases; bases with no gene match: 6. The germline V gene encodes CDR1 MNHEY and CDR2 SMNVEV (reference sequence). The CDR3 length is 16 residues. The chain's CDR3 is CASSLRGTGVADTQYF. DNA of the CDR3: TGTGCCAGCAGTTTAAGGGGGACAGGGGTGGCAGATACGCAGTATTTT.

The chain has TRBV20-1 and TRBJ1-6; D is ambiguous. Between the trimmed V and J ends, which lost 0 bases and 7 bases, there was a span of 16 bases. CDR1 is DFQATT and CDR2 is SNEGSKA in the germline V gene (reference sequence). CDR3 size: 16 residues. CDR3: CSARDSRVTSNSPLHF. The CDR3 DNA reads TGCAGTGCTAGAGATTCGCGGGTGACCTCAAATTCACCCCTCCACTTT.

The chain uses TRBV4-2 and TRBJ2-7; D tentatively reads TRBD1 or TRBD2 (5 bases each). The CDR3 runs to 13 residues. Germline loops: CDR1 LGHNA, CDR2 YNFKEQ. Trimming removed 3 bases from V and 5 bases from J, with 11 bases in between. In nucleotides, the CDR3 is TGTGCCAGCAGCCAGTCCGGGACCGACGAGCAGTACTTC. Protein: CASSQSGTDEQYF.

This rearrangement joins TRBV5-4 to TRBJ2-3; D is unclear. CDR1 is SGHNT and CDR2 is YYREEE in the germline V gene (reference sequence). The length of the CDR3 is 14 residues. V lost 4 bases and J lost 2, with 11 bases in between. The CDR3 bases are TGTGCCAGCAGCGTTGACCCGTACACAGATACGCAGTATTTT. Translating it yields CASSVDPYTDTQYF. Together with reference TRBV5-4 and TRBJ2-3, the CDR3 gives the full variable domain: ETGVTQSPTHLIKTRGQQVTLRCSSQSGHNTVSWYQQALGQGPQFIFQYYREEENGRGNFPPRFSGLQFPNYSSELNVNALELDDSALYLCASSVDPYTDTQYFGPGTRLTVL.

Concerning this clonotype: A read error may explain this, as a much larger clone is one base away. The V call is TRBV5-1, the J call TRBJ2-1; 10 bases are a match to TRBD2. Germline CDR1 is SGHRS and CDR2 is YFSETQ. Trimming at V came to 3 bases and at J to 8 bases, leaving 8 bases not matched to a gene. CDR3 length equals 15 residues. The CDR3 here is CASSWGRAGGDEQFF. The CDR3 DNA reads TGCGCCAGCAGCTGGGGACGAGCGGGAGGGGATGAGCAGTTCTTC.

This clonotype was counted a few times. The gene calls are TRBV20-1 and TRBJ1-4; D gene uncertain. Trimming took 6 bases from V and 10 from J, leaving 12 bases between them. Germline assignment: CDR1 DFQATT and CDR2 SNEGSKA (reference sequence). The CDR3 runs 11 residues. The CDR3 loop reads CSAQDSGKLFF. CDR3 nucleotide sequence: TGCAGTGCCCAAGATAGCGGAAAACTGTTTTTT.